The 13 T cell receptor beta chains presented below share a single source sample, sequenced in a study of cytomegalovirus exposure and HLA in healthy donors. A multiplex PCR was run with 60 Vbeta primers and 13 Jbeta primers. Assay: immunoSEQ multiplex PCR; the TCRdb copy retains only in-frame clones and omits some. The table has approximately 160,000 clones, roughly four fifths seen once. What was sequenced was PBMCs. All receptors derive from a woman in her 40s in good health and CMV-seronegative.

J is TRBJ2-5 and V is TRBV30, with D unresolved. This CDR3 spans 13 amino acids. The germline V gene encodes CDR1 GTSNPN and CDR2 SVGIG (reference sequence). Trimming removed 0 bases at V and 0 bases at J, with 5 bases between. CDR3: CAWSVDYQETQYF. CDR3 coding DNA: TGTGCCTGGAGTGTAGACTACCAAGAGACCCAGTACTTC.

This clone appeared a single time. The CDR3 nucleotides are TGTGCCAGCAGTTTATCGGGGGACAGGGCCCCCGAGCAGTACTTC. This encodes CASSLSGDRAPEQYF. This sequence joins TRBV27 and TRBJ2-7, with 9 bases aligning to TRBD1. Germline V CDR1 and CDR2: MNHEY, SMNVEV (reference sequence). The CDR3 is made up of 15 amino acids. J was trimmed by 6 bases and V by 0 bases; bases with no gene match: 6.

CDR3 DNA: TGCGCCAGCAGCTTGATCCCAGGGCTGAACACTGAAGCTTTCTTT. This codes for CASSLIPGLNTEAFF. The chain recombines TRBV5-1 with TRBJ1-1; TRBD1 is a possible D gene (5 bases). The germline V gene encodes CDR1 SGHRS and CDR2 YFSETQ. Trimming stripped 1 base from V and 0 bases from J, with 10 bases between. This CDR3 has 15 amino acids.

This clone was seen more than once but under ten times. The chain couples TRBV10-2 to TRBJ2-7; 10 bases agree with TRBD2. The CDR3 has 15 residues. The V gene end was trimmed by 2 bases and the J gene end by 5 bases; junction bases not matched to a gene: 6. The germline gives CDR1 WSHSY, CDR2 SAAADI. The CDR3 region has the DNA TGCGCCAGCAGTGAGGTCGGGCTAGCGGGAGACGAGCAGTACTTC. The encoded protein is CASSEVGLAGDEQYF.

V and J are TRBV9 and TRBJ2-2; 7 positions agree with TRBD1. CDR1 is SGDLS and CDR2 is YYNGEE in the germline V gene. The V gene end was trimmed by 4 bases and the J gene end by 4 bases; junction bases not matched to a gene: 10. CDR3 size: 16 residues. Here the CDR3 reads CASSSPGTVSTGELFF. The DNA of the CDR3 is TGTGCCAGCAGCTCCCCTGGGACAGTAAGCACCGGGGAGCTGTTTTTT.

This clone occurred a few times. This chain joins TRBV2 and TRBJ2-1; D gene unclear. The CDR3 length is 12 residues. Germline values: CDR1 SNHLY, CDR2 FYNNEI. V was clipped by 4 bases and J by 14 bases, with 15 bases between them. CDR3 in amino acids: CASSGSSGQEFF. CDR3 bases: TGTGCCAGCAGTGGGTCATCGGGTCAAGAGTTCTTC.

The chain uses TRBV19 and TRBJ2-3; TRBD2 is a possible D gene (6 bases). CDR1 LNHDA and CDR2 SQIVND come from the germline V gene (reference sequence). This CDR3 has 14 residues. Trimming stripped 6 bases from V and 0 bases from J, with 10 bases between. CDR3: CASRLASSTDTQYF. In DNA, the CDR3 is TGTGCCAGTAGACTAGCCTCTAGCACAGATACGCAGTATTTT.

CDR3 nucleotides: TGCAGTGCTAGAGTGAGGGAAGAGCAGTTCTTC. Translating it yields CSARVREEQFF. This rearrangement joins TRBV20-1 to TRBJ2-1; D may be TRBD2 (5 bases). V was cut by 1 base and J by 10 bases, with 8 bases left in between. This CDR3 spans 11 amino acids. The germline gives CDR1 DFQATT, CDR2 SNEGSKA (reference sequence).

The chain couples TRBV4-2 to TRBJ2-7; 7 bases are shared with TRBD2. The J segment lost 3 bases and the V segment lost 0 bases, leaving 8 bases of the junction unmatched. This CDR3 comprises 16 residues. The germline V gene encodes CDR1 LGHNA and CDR2 YNFKEQ. In nucleotides, the CDR3 is TGTGCCAGCAGCCAAGAGGCCCCTGGGGAGGGCTACGAGCAGTACTTC. This translates into CASSQEAPGEGYEQYF.

The rearrangement links TRBV6-5 to TRBJ2-2; D gene unclear. The ends were cut back, 8 bases at V and 1 base at J, with 5 bases in the middle. The CDR3 consists of 12 residues. Germline-derived CDR1 and CDR2 are MNHEY and SVGAGI. CDR3 sequence reads: CASAWNTGELFF. The DNA for the CDR3 is TGTGCCAGCGCGTGGAACACCGGGGAGCTGTTTTTT.

V is TRBV4-2 and J is TRBJ2-1; 14 nucleotides line up with TRBD2. The CDR3 is 18 residues long. Germline assignment: CDR1 LGHNA and CDR2 YNFKEQ. After removal of 1 base from V and 4 bases from J, the junction contained 6 bases not matched to a gene. CDR3 loop: CASSQGLGLAGEYNEQFF. The CDR3 DNA is TGTGCCAGCAGCCAAGGGCTGGGACTAGCGGGAGAGTACAATGAGCAGTTCTTC.

The gene calls are TRBV5-1 and TRBJ2-5; 8 positions match TRBD1. CDR3 length equals 15 residues. With V trimmed by 2 bases and J by 5 bases, 8 bases remained unmatched. Germline lookup yields CDR1 SGHRS and CDR2 YFSETQ. The CDR3 loop is CASSFSGQVEETQYF. As DNA, the CDR3 is TGCGCCAGCAGCTTCTCGGGACAGGTGGAGGAGACCCAGTACTTC.

The chain carries TRBV7-9 and TRBJ2-2, with 12 bases lining up with TRBD1. The CDR3 covers 19 residues. The V and J ends lost 1 base and 3 bases, in that order; junction bases with no gene match: 9. The germline CDR1 and CDR2 sequences are SEHNR and FQNEAQ (reference sequence). The CDR3 spells CASSLGSKGQGADTGELFF. DNA of the CDR3: TGTGCCAGCAGCTTAGGAAGTAAGGGACAGGGGGCGGACACCGGGGAGCTGTTTTTT.